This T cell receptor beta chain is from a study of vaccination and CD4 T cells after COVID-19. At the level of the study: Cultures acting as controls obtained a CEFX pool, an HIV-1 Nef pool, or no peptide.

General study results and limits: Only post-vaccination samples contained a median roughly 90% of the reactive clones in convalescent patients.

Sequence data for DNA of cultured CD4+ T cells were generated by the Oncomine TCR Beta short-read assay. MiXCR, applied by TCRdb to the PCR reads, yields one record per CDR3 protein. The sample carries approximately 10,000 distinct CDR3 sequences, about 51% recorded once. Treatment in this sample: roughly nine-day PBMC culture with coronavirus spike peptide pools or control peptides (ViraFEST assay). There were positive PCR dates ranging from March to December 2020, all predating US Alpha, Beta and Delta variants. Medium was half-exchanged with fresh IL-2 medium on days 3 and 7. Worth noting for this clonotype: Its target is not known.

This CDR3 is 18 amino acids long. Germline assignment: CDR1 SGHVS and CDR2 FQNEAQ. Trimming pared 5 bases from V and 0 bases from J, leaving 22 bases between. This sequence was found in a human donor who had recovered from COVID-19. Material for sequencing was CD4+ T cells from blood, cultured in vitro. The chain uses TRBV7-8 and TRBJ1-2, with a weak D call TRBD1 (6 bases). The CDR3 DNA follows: TGTGCCAGCAGCCCCTATCGGGTCAGGGGACCGTCTAACTATGGCTACACCTTC. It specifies CASSPYRVRGPSNYGYTF.